This TCR beta chain came from a study of graft-versus-host responses after intestinal transplantation. Across the study: The whole recipient group had anti-thymocyte globulin induction followed by tacrolimus and steroids for approximately three years. Study-level results: Individuals carrying graft-donor T cell macrochimerism showed high graft-versus-host to host-versus-graft clonal ratios in allografts. GvH clones were found in recipient marrow; some appeared first in ileum or blood.

Lymphocytes from graft epithelium and lamina propria were isolated. There are 13 residues in the CDR3. Trimming left V 7 bases short and J 4 bases short, with 14 bases between. The germline gives CDR1 SQVTM, CDR2 ANQGSEA. Profiled with immunoSEQ multiplex PCR; TCRdb holds only in-frame clones, not every one. The sample holds some 66,000 clones, roughly 90% seen once. Note on this clone: As yet, its antigen is unknown.

The receptor was derived from a human patient who received an intestinal transplant, so some T cells may come from the graft donor. This sample comprised ileum tissue, obtained approximately 370 days after transplant. The chain has TRBV29-1 and TRBJ2-1, with D possibly matching TRBD1 (6 bases). Here the CDR3 DNA reads TGCAGCGGCCGGGACACGATGTACAATGAGCAGTTCTTC. Its protein product is CSGRDTMYNEQFF.